Below, 27 T cell receptor beta chains from the same sample are listed, as sequenced in a study of shared clonotypes between healthy human individuals. The repertoire was sequenced with immunoSEQ multiplex PCR; TCRdb's copy has only in-frame clones and lacks some. Of about a million clones listed, 60% to 80% were seen once; the top ten hold around 1.4%. The sequenced sample was memory CD4+ T cells sorted from blood. Subset specified: CD45RA-negative fraction. All receptors derive from a man aged 18-30 years in good health.

The V and J genes are TRBV18 and TRBJ2-5; 9 nucleotides line up with TRBD2. Germline CDR1 reads KGHSH; CDR2 reads LQKENI. Trimming took 3 bases from V and 4 from J; bases not matched to a gene: 9. The CDR3 has 16 amino acids. The CDR3 coding sequence is TGTGCCAGCTCACCGCGGCCCCTAGCGGGAAGAGAGACCCAGTACTTC. This translates into CASSPRPLAGRETQYF. Complete variable domain (other parts from reference TRBV18 and TRBJ2-5): NAGVMQNPRHLVRRRGQEARLRCSPMKGHSHVYWYRQLPEEGLKFMVYLQKENIIDESGMPKERFSAEFPKEGPSILRIQQVVRGDSAAYFCASSPRPLAGRETQYFGPGTRLLVL.

Notes on this clone: At one end the junction does not follow the germline gene, possibly because of a read error. The genes are TRBV7-2 and TRBJ2-5; the D is unclear. The CDR3 consists of 12 residues. Germline V gene data show CDR1 as SGHTA and CDR2 as FQGNSA. The CDR3 coding sequence is TGTGCCAGCAGCGTAGGACCGTGGGCACCTGACTTC. Its translation is CASSVGPWAPDF.

This clone appeared once. The gene calls are TRBV4-2 and TRBJ2-1; D not certain. The CDR3 runs to 15 residues. Germline CDR1 reads LGHNA; CDR2 reads YNFKEQ. V shed 1 base and J shed 5 bases, with 12 bases lying between them. DNA of the CDR3: TGTGCCAGCAGCCAAGCTATTCGTGACCACAATGAGCAGTTCTTC. It codes for CASSQAIRDHNEQFF.

The chain has TRBV29-1 and TRBJ1-3; the match to TRBD1 covers 7 bases. V trimming: 8 bases; J trimming: 0 bases; junction bases outside the gene matches: 4. CDR1 and CDR2 (germline): SQVTM, ANQGSEA. This CDR3 has 13 amino acids. CDR3 region: CSFTGASGNTIYF. CDR3 DNA sequence: TGCAGCTTTACAGGGGCCTCTGGAAACACCATATATTTT.

The chain employs TRBV11-2 and TRBJ2-5; D is tentatively TRBD1 or TRBD2 (5 bases each). The CDR3 runs 14 residues. Germline loops: CDR1 SGHAT, CDR2 FQNNGV. V shed 4 bases and J shed 2 bases, with 11 bases lying between them. CDR3 amino acids: CASSYQGVQETQYF. The DNA of the CDR3 is TGTGCCAGCAGCTACCAGGGAGTTCAAGAGACCCAGTACTTC.

A word on this clone: This likely stems from a read error, as it lies one base from a far larger clone. The V and J genes are TRBV5-4 and TRBJ2-7, with 10 bases that match TRBD1. The V segment lost 4 bases and the J segment 2 bases; nucleotides outside the gene matches: 3. From germline, CDR1 is SGHNT and CDR2 YYREEE (reference sequence). The CDR3 has 14 residues. Here the CDR3 reads CASSPGTGAYEQYF. Written as DNA, the CDR3 is TGTGCCAGCAGCCCCGGGACAGGGGCCTACGAGCAGTACTTC.

The rearrangement links TRBV18 to TRBJ1-1; no reliable D call. Trimming removed 1 base from V and 4 bases from J, with 7 bases in between. This CDR3 is built from 13 residues. Germline V CDR1 and CDR2: KGHSH, LQKENI. The CDR3 loop is CASSPRESTEAFF. CDR3 in DNA: TGTGCCAGCTCACCACGAGAAAGCACTGAAGCTTTCTTT.

This clone has a single count. The chain couples TRBV6-6 to TRBJ2-5; D may match TRBD1 or TRBD2 (5 bases each). Germline-derived CDR1 and CDR2 are MNHNY and SVGAGI (reference sequence). With 6 bases removed from V and 5 bases from J, the gap between germline ends came to 22 bases. The CDR3 runs 16 residues. In DNA, the CDR3 is TGTGCCAGCAGCTCCTTGGACACAGGATGGAGGGAGACCCAGTACTTC. This translates into CASSSLDTGWRETQYF.

The chain uses TRBV7-9 and TRBJ2-1; D is unresolved. The CDR3 length is 15 residues. Trimming took off 6 bases at V and 4 bases at J, with 16 bases between the two ends. CDR1 is SEHNR, CDR2 FQNEAQ, per germline (reference sequence). The CDR3 region has the DNA TGTGCCAGCAGACATACACATTCCGGTTACAATGAGCAGTTCTTC. Protein sequence: CASRHTHSGYNEQFF.

This sequence joins TRBV6-6 and TRBJ2-4; D unresolved. CDR1 and CDR2 (germline): MNHNY, SVGAGI (reference sequence). This CDR3 has 14 residues. Trimming pared 0 bases from V and 7 bases from J, leaving 10 bases between. The CDR3 sequence is CASSYSMNSNIQYF. In DNA form, the CDR3 reads TGTGCCAGCAGTTACTCGATGAACAGTAACATTCAGTACTTC.

The V gene is TRBV19, the J gene TRBJ1-6; D may be TRBD1 (6 bases). Per the germline V gene, CDR1 is LNHDA and CDR2 is SQIVND (reference sequence). The V and J ends lost 9 bases and 5 bases respectively, with 14 bases between them. CDR3 size: 14 residues. The CDR3 here is CASRSGGDNSPLHF. In DNA, the CDR3 is TGTGCCAGCCGTTCTGGGGGCGATAATTCACCCCTCCACTTT.

The chain joins TRBV5-1 to TRBJ2-3; D not resolved. This CDR3 is 16 amino acids long. Germline values: CDR1 SGHRS, CDR2 YFSETQ. V was pared by 4 bases and J by 3 bases, with 18 bases between. The CDR3 DNA follows: TGCGCCAGCAGCAGCGTACTTCTCATAGGGACAGATACGCAGTATTTT. Translation gives CASSSVLLIGTDTQYF. Full variable domain (remainder filled in from reference TRBV5-1 and TRBJ2-3): KAGVTQTPRYLIKTRGQQVTLSCSPISGHRSVSWYQQTPGQGLQFLFEYFSETQRNKGNFPGRFSGRQFSNSRSEMNVSTLELGDSALYLCASSSVLLIGTDTQYFGPGTRLTVL.

The chain carries TRBV15 and TRBJ2-7; TRBD2 is a possible D gene (7 bases). Trimming left V 6 bases short and J 2 bases short, with 14 bases between. This CDR3 comprises 14 residues. CDR1 and CDR2 from the germline V gene are LNHNV and YYDKDF (reference sequence). The CDR3 DNA reads as TGTGCCACCAGGGAGGGGGGGCCGGCCTACGAGCAGTACTTC. Translation: CATREGGPAYEQYF. Variable domain in full (rest from reference TRBV15 and TRBJ2-7): DAMVIQNPRYQVTQFGKPVTLSCSQTLNHNVMYWYQQKSSQAPKLLFHYYDKDFNNEADTPDNFQSRRPNTSFCFLDIRSPGLGDTAMYLCATREGGPAYEQYFGPGTRLTVT.

CDR3 protein: CASSLGPGAGEKLFF. The CDR3 coding sequence is TGCGCCAGCAGCTTGGGACCAGGGGCGGGTGAAAAACTGTTTTTT. The rearrangement links TRBV5-1 to TRBJ1-4; D may be TRBD1 (6 bases). CDR1 and CDR2 (germline): SGHRS, YFSETQ. This CDR3 comprises 15 residues. The ends were cut back, 0 bases at V and 7 bases at J, with 13 bases in the middle.

As regards this clone: This sample also contains other DNA sequences that code for the same CDR3. The chain couples TRBV5-4 to TRBJ2-3; D is tentatively TRBD1 or TRBD2 (6 bases each). The CDR3 sequence is 16 residues long. V lost 0 bases to trimming and J lost 0 bases, with 11 bases between them. Germline CDR1 reads SGHNT; CDR2 reads YYREEE (reference sequence). Written as DNA, the CDR3 is TGTGCCAGCAGCTTGGCCGGGGGCGCTAGCACAGATACGCAGTATTTT. Translated, it gives CASSLAGGASTDTQYF.

In the case of this clone: Other DNA sequences of this sample code for an identical CDR3. The chain joins TRBV18 to TRBJ1-2; D is undetermined. The germline V gene has CDR1 KGHSH and CDR2 LQKENI. This CDR3 is built from 11 residues. V gave up 2 bases and J gave up 8 bases, with 6 bases separating them. The CDR3 DNA follows: TGTGCCAGCTCACCAGGGGAAGGCTACACCTTC. Its protein product is CASSPGEGYTF.

The count of this clone is one. The chain couples TRBV10-2 to TRBJ2-7; D ambiguous. Germline lookup yields CDR1 WSHSY and CDR2 SAAADI. Between the trimmed V and J ends, which lost 3 bases and 5 bases, there was a span of 5 bases. CDR3 length equals 11 residues. The CDR3 DNA reads TGCGCCAGCAGTGAAACGCACGAGCAGTACTTC. Protein product: CASSETHEQYF.

The chain employs TRBV6-6 and TRBJ1-6; D possibly corresponds to TRBD1 (5 bases). This CDR3 comprises 15 residues. The germline CDR1 and CDR2 sequences are MNHNY and SVGAGI (reference sequence). Deletions cut 1 base from V and 8 bases from J, with 12 bases between. The CDR3 nucleotides are TGTGCCAGCAGTTACTTCGGGACGTTCGATTCACCCCTCCACTTT. Its protein product is CASSYFGTFDSPLHF.

The chain employs TRBV7-9 and TRBJ1-6; no clear D. Trimming cost V 3 bases and J 7 bases, with 7 bases left between them. This CDR3 is 13 amino acids long. Germline V gene lookup returns CDR1 SEHNR and CDR2 FQNEAQ (reference sequence). As DNA, the CDR3 is TGTGCCAGCAGCTTTTGGGCGAATTCACCCCTCCACTTT. Its protein product is CASSFWANSPLHF.

This clone was counted only a few times. The chain couples TRBV28 to TRBJ2-2; D perhaps matches TRBD2 (5 bases). Trimming stripped 7 bases from V and 2 bases from J, with 14 bases between. The CDR3 runs 15 residues. Germline assignment: CDR1 MDHEN and CDR2 SYDVKM. CDR3 sequence: CASKRSAGNTGELFF. For the CDR3, the DNA is TGTGCCAGCAAACGGAGCGCGGGCAACACCGGGGAGCTGTTTTTT.

This clone has only a few counts. The rearrangement links TRBV5-8 to TRBJ1-2; the match to TRBD1 covers 9 bases. Unmatched junction bases numbered 6, after V lost 5 bases and J lost 7 bases. From germline, CDR1 is SGHTS and CDR2 YDEGEE. CDR3 length: 13 amino acids. The DNA of the CDR3 is TGTGCCAGCAGGTGGGACAGGGAGTCTGGCTACACCTTC. Translated: CASRWDRESGYTF. Filled out from reference TRBV5-8 and TRBJ1-2, the complete variable domain reads EAGVTQSPTHLIKTRGQQATLRCSPISGHTSVYWYQQALGLGLQFLLWYDEGEERNRGNFPPRFSGRQFPNYSSELNVNALELEDSALYLCASRWDRESGYTFGSGTRLTVV.

CDR3 amino acids: CASSQDPLAGPGELFF. The CDR3 DNA is TGCGCCAGCAGCCAAGATCCACTAGCGGGGCCCGGGGAGCTGTTTTTT. This chain connects TRBV4-3 to TRBJ2-2, with 10 bases identical to TRBD2. Trimming took 0 bases from V and 6 from J; bases not matched to a gene: 4. Germline V CDR1 and CDR2: LGHNA, YSLEER. This CDR3 is 16 amino acids long.

This clone was recorded only once. This chain joins TRBV5-1 and TRBJ2-6; D possibly corresponds to TRBD2 (5 bases). CDR1 and CDR2 from the germline V gene are SGHRS and YFSETQ. V lost 3 bases and J 2 bases, leaving 15 bases between the germline ends. CDR3 length: 17 residues. The CDR3 coding sequence is TGCGCCAGCAGCTGGAACCTAGCCCGTACTGGGGCCAACGTCCTGACTTTC. Its translation is CASSWNLARTGANVLTF. Supplemented by reference TRBV5-1 and TRBJ2-6, the full variable domain reads KAGVTQTPRYLIKTRGQQVTLSCSPISGHRSVSWYQQTPGQGLQFLFEYFSETQRNKGNFPGRFSGRQFSNSRSEMNVSTLELGDSALYLCASSWNLARTGANVLTFGAGSRLTVL.

This clone was seen just once. V usage is TRBV11-3 and J usage is TRBJ2-5; D may be TRBD1 or TRBD2 (5 bases each). CDR1 and CDR2 from the germline V gene are SGHNT and YENEEA. CDR3 length: 12 residues. V lost 2 bases and J lost 5, with 6 bases in between. CDR3 DNA sequence: TGTGCCAGCAGCTTAAGGGACGAGACCCAGTACTTC. Its translation is CASSLRDETQYF.

This clone was seen repeatedly, ten times or more. The chain joins TRBV7-3 to TRBJ2-1; D is undetermined. The CDR3 has 16 residues. V lost 1 base, J lost 0 bases, and 10 bases lay in between. Germline-derived CDR1 and CDR2 are SGHTA and FQGTGA. The CDR3 nucleotides read TGTGCCAGCAGCTTAAGTGCGGCTAGCTCCTACAATGAGCAGTTCTTC. Residues: CASSLSAASSYNEQFF.

The J gene is TRBJ2-5, the V gene TRBV5-1, with 7 bases that match TRBD2. Germline V gene sequence: CDR1 SGHRS, CDR2 YFSETQ. The CDR3 length is 15 residues. The ends lost 1 base at V and 5 bases at J; junction bases unmatched: 8. In nucleotides, the CDR3 is TGCGCCAGCAGCTTGCCGGCTAGCGGTGTGGAGACCCAGTACTTC. Protein: CASSLPASGVETQYF.

Concerning this clone itself: The same CDR3 is also encoded by other DNA sequences in this sample. The chain combines TRBV10-3 with TRBJ2-3, with D perhaps TRBD1 (5 bases). Germline values: CDR1 ENHRY, CDR2 SYGVKD. The CDR3 contains 12 residues. V was cut by 9 bases and J by 3 bases, with 10 bases left in between. The CDR3 here is CAIKQGTDTQYF. The CDR3 nucleotides read TGTGCCATAAAGCAGGGTACAGATACGCAGTATTTT.